These 27 T cell receptor beta chains were all obtained from the same sample, sequenced in a study of cytomegalovirus exposure and HLA in healthy donors. 13 Jbeta primers and 60 Vbeta primers were used for the PCR. Data came from immunoSEQ multiplex PCR; TCRdb stores just in-frame clones and leaves some out. This table holds around 190,000 clones, over 65% found once. The sequenced sample consisted of PBMCs. Receptors originate from a woman in her twenties or thirties in good health and CMV-seronegative.

The V and J genes are TRBV2 and TRBJ2-3; TRBD2 matches 11 bases. The germline CDR1 and CDR2 sequences are SNHLY and FYNNEI. V lost 1 base, J lost 5 bases, and 14 bases stayed unmatched. CDR3 length: 19 amino acids. Here the CDR3 reads CASSEGRLAGGGGGDTQYF. CDR3 nucleotide sequence: TGTGCCAGCAGTGAAGGAAGGCTAGCGGGGGGCGGGGGGGGAGATACGCAGTATTTT.

The chain joins TRBV20-1 to TRBJ2-5, with TRBD2 as a possible D gene (5 bases). The CDR3 runs 11 residues. Germline V gene data show CDR1 as DFQATT and CDR2 as SNEGSKA (reference sequence). The CDR3 is CRAGIPETQYF. The CDR3, as DNA: TGCAGAGCCGGGATACCAGAGACCCAGTACTTC.

The rearrangement uses TRBV28 and TRBJ2-1; TRBD1 agrees at 8 bases. The CDR3 runs 12 residues. Germline lookup yields CDR1 MDHEN and CDR2 SYDVKM. The V gene end was trimmed by 6 bases and the J gene end by 9 bases; junction bases not matched to a gene: 4. CDR3 residues: CASRSGGTEQFF. The CDR3 region has the DNA TGTGCCAGCAGGTCAGGGGGCACTGAGCAGTTCTTC.

The gene calls are TRBV6-1 and TRBJ2-7; TRBD1 might be the D (5 bases). V was trimmed by 1 base and J by 12 bases, leaving 22 bases between them. CDR1 and CDR2 (germline): MNHNS, SASEGT. This CDR3 region has 15 residues. CDR3 protein: CASSEGSQGYFPLYF. CDR3 in DNA: TGTGCCAGCAGTGAAGGGTCCCAGGGCTACTTTCCGCTGTACTTC.

V and J are TRBV5-1 and TRBJ2-4; weak D call: TRBD2 (6 bases). The germline V and J ends were trimmed by 2 bases and 0 bases, with 12 bases remaining between them. CDR3 length equals 16 residues. Germline lookup yields CDR1 SGHRS and CDR2 YFSETQ. The CDR3 nucleotides read TGCGCCAGCAGCTTTGGGGGACTGGTAGCCAAAAACATTCAGTACTTC. Protein: CASSFGGLVAKNIQYF.

J is TRBJ2-1 and V is TRBV11-2; D call uncertain. This CDR3 contains 15 residues. Germline V lookup: CDR1 SGHAT, CDR2 FQNNGV. Trimming took off 1 base at V and 9 bases at J, with 16 bases between the two ends. CDR3 DNA: TGTGCCAGCAGCTTAGTGGGCTCTTTAAACGCTGAGCAGTTCTTC. This gives the protein CASSLVGSLNAEQFF.

J is TRBJ2-5 and V is TRBV29-1, with D possibly matching TRBD1 (5 bases). The length of the CDR3 is 12 residues. The V end was cut by 3 bases, the J end by 7 bases, with 12 bases between. Germline assignment: CDR1 SQVTM and CDR2 ANQGSEA. CDR3 loop: CSVEWLGATQYF. As DNA, the CDR3 is TGCAGCGTTGAGTGGTTAGGGGCGACCCAGTACTTC. Supplemented by reference TRBV29-1 and TRBJ2-5, the full variable domain reads SAVISQKPSRDICQRGTSLTIQCQVDSQVTMMFWYRQQPGQSLTLIATANQGSEATYESGFVIDKFPISRPNLTFSTLTVSNMSPEDSSIYLCSVEWLGATQYFGPGTRLLVL.

J is TRBJ2-6 and V is TRBV5-1; 7 bases are shared with TRBD2. The CDR3 runs to 18 residues. The germline V gene has CDR1 SGHRS and CDR2 YFSETQ. After removal of 9 bases from V and 0 bases from J, the junction contained 15 bases not matched to a gene. DNA for the CDR3: TGCGCCACCGCGCCCCCGGGACTACCAAGCTCTGGGGCCAACGTCCTGACTTTC. Its translation: CATAPPGLPSSGANVLTF.

This sequence joins TRBV7-9 and TRBJ1-2, with D uncertain. Trimming removed 1 base from V and 8 bases from J, with 14 bases in between. CDR1 is SEHNR, CDR2 FQNEAQ, per germline (reference sequence). The CDR3 runs to 14 residues. The DNA for the CDR3 is TGTGCCAGCAGCTTAGTCGCGTCTGAGTGGGGCTACACCTTC. It yields the protein CASSLVASEWGYTF. Combining the CDR3 with reference TRBV7-9 and TRBJ1-2 gives the whole variable domain DTGVSQNPRHKITKRGQNVTFRCDPISEHNRLYWYRQTLGQGPEFLTYFQNEAQLEKSRLLSDRFSAERPKGSFSTLEIQRTEQGDSAMYLCASSLVASEWGYTFGSGTRLTVV.

The V and J genes are TRBV5-8 and TRBJ2-1; possible D gene TRBD2, 6 bases. The CDR3 runs 12 residues. Between the trimmed V and J ends, which lost 2 bases and 10 bases, there was a span of 10 bases. Germline CDR1 and CDR2: SGHTS and YDEGEE. The CDR3 nucleotides are TGTGCCAGCAGCTTTCTCGGACTAGAGCAGTTCTTC. It codes for CASSFLGLEQFF.

The V call is TRBV5-1, the J call TRBJ1-1; 8 nucleotides line up with TRBD1. With 4 bases clipped from V and 4 bases from J, the junction kept 12 bases outside the gene matches. Germline V gene data show CDR1 as SGHRS and CDR2 as YFSETQ. The CDR3 has 16 amino acids. CDR3: CASSPGAGGAGTEAFF. The DNA of the CDR3 is TGCGCCAGCAGCCCGGGAGCAGGGGGCGCCGGCACTGAAGCTTTCTTT.

V is TRBV7-9 and J is TRBJ1-5; no clear D gene. The CDR3 has 12 residues. The V end lost 5 bases, the J end lost 4 bases, and 6 bases lay between the germline ends. Germline assignment: CDR1 SEHNR and CDR2 FQNEAQ (reference sequence). The CDR3 region has the DNA TGTGCCAGCAGCCCATTGAATCAGCCCCAGCATTTT. It codes for CASSPLNQPQHF.

The rearrangement links TRBV28 to TRBJ2-7, with 8 bases aligning to TRBD1. There are 17 residues in the CDR3. J lost 0 bases, V lost 5 bases, and 12 bases had no gene match. Germline values: CDR1 MDHEN, CDR2 SYDVKM. The CDR3 is CASSPITRQGSSYEQYF. The CDR3 region has the DNA TGTGCCAGCAGTCCTATAACTCGACAGGGGAGCTCCTACGAGCAGTACTTC.

The gene calls are TRBV7-3 and TRBJ1-1, with TRBD1 matching over 9 bases. Losses at the gene ends were 5 bases for V and 5 bases for J; bases not matched to a gene: 12. The CDR3 runs 16 residues. Germline-derived CDR1 and CDR2 are SGHTA and FQGTGA. This chain's CDR3 is CASSPPSQGAGTEAFF. CDR3 nucleotide sequence: TGTGCCAGCAGCCCGCCCTCACAGGGGGCAGGGACTGAAGCTTTCTTT.

V is TRBV5-5 and J is TRBJ2-7; 12 bases are shared with TRBD1. In germline, CDR1 is SGHKS, CDR2 YYEKEE (reference sequence). The J segment lost 7 bases and the V segment lost 1 base, leaving 9 bases of the junction unmatched. The CDR3 consists of 16 residues. The CDR3: CASSLSPGQGAGEQYF. CDR3 DNA sequence: TGTGCCAGCAGCTTGTCACCGGGACAGGGGGCGGGTGAGCAGTACTTC.

As concerns this clone: One junction end does not reproduce the germline sequence, and a read error may be involved. The chain has TRBV7-8 and TRBJ1-1, with TRBD1 matching over 8 bases. The germline V gene has CDR1 SGHVS and CDR2 FQNEAQ. The CDR3 is 13 residues long. In DNA, the CDR3 is TGTGCCAGCAGCCCGGACAGGGAACTTGAAGGTTTCTTT. Protein product: CASSPDRELEGFF.

This clone was found a few times. The chain links TRBV2 to TRBJ2-5; TRBD2 matches 15 bases. The CDR3 runs 16 residues. Germline V gene data show CDR1 as SNHLY and CDR2 as FYNNEI. Trimming at V came to 6 bases and at J to 1 base, leaving 3 bases not matched to a gene. The CDR3 region is CASRPGLAGGQETQYF. The CDR3 DNA sequence: TGTGCCAGCAGACCGGGACTAGCGGGAGGCCAAGAGACCCAGTACTTC.

This clone was detected only a few times. This chain uses TRBV27 with TRBJ2-7, with a possible D match to TRBD1 (5 bases). CDR3 size: 14 residues. Per germline, CDR1 MNHEY and CDR2 SMNVEV (reference sequence). The V end lost 2 bases, the J end lost 4 bases, and 12 bases lay between the germline ends. The CDR3 sequence: CASSLVQGRYEQYF. The DNA for the CDR3 is TGTGCCAGCAGTTTAGTTCAGGGAAGGTACGAGCAGTACTTC.

The chain combines TRBV5-1 with TRBJ1-6, with 10 nucleotides matching TRBD1. V lost 0 bases and J lost 11; bases outside the gene matches: 8. Germline assignment: CDR1 SGHRS and CDR2 YFSETQ. The CDR3 runs to 16 residues. For the CDR3, the DNA is TGCGCCAGCAGCTTGGGGGAGACAGGGGGCGGTACACCCCTCCACTTT. Encoded protein: CASSLGETGGGTPLHF. The variable domain in full, with the rest retrieved from reference TRBV5-1 and TRBJ1-6, is KAGVTQTPRYLIKTRGQQVTLSCSPISGHRSVSWYQQTPGQGLQFLFEYFSETQRNKGNFPGRFSGRQFSNSRSEMNVSTLELGDSALYLCASSLGETGGGTPLHFGNGTRLTVT.

The J gene is TRBJ2-5, the V gene TRBV6-1; D is undetermined. The CDR3 sequence is 13 residues long. Germline loops: CDR1 MNHNS, CDR2 SASEGT. Trimming shortened V by 5 bases and J by 2 bases, and 9 bases separated the two germline ends. The chain's CDR3 is CASSIAEQETQYF. The CDR3 DNA sequence: TGTGCCAGCAGTATCGCAGAACAAGAGACCCAGTACTTC.

This clone was seen a single time. The chain links TRBV7-3 to TRBJ2-7; TRBD1 aligns across 8 bases. The CDR3 is 14 amino acids. The V segment lost 3 bases and the J segment 6 bases; nucleotides outside the gene matches: 7. Germline loops: CDR1 SGHTA, CDR2 FQGTGA. CDR3 amino acids: CASSLDRASTEQYF. CDR3 coding DNA: TGTGCCAGCAGCTTGGACAGGGCTAGTACCGAGCAGTACTTC.

This chain links TRBV7-8 with TRBJ2-7; no firm D call. V lost 3 bases and J 3 bases, leaving 15 bases between the germline ends. Germline V gene lookup returns CDR1 SGHVS and CDR2 FQNEAQ. The CDR3 runs to 15 residues. CDR3 amino acids: CASSFRRITNYEQYF. Written as DNA, the CDR3 is TGTGCCAGCAGCTTCCGGCGGATTACAAACTACGAGCAGTACTTC.

The chain recombines TRBV15 with TRBJ2-7, with TRBD2 as a possible D gene (7 bases). Trimming removed 5 bases at V and 3 bases at J, with 17 bases between. The CDR3 is 15 residues long. The germline gives CDR1 LNHNV, CDR2 YYDKDF (reference sequence). The CDR3 reads CATSPEEGGIYEQYF. The DNA of the CDR3 is TGTGCCACCAGCCCCGAAGAGGGGGGGATCTACGAGCAGTACTTC. Drawing the rest from reference TRBV15 and TRBJ2-7, the complete variable domain is DAMVIQNPRYQVTQFGKPVTLSCSQTLNHNVMYWYQQKSSQAPKLLFHYYDKDFNNEADTPDNFQSRRPNTSFCFLDIRSPGLGDTAMYLCATSPEEGGIYEQYFGPGTRLTVT.

V and J are TRBV7-9 and TRBJ2-7; the D gene is possibly TRBD2 (5 bases). Looked up from germline, CDR1 is SEHNR and CDR2 is FQNEAQ (reference sequence). The CDR3 extends over 15 amino acids. V lost 9 bases and J 5 bases, leaving 23 bases between the germline ends. The CDR3 DNA reads as TGTGCCAGTCCTGAGCCCGCGGGCTACGGGGACGAGCAGTACTTC. It codes for CASPEPAGYGDEQYF.

The V call is TRBV5-1, the J call TRBJ2-2; 9 bases agree with TRBD1. This CDR3 has 14 amino acids. The junction had 2 bases not matched to a gene; V was cut back by 5 bases and J by 3 bases. Germline CDR1 reads SGHRS; CDR2 reads YFSETQ. CDR3 nucleotide sequence: TGCGCCAGCAGGGACAGGGGTGACACCGGGGAGCTGTTTTTT. Translated: CASRDRGDTGELFF.

The V gene is TRBV5-1, the J gene TRBJ2-3; TRBD2 aligns across 8 bases. The CDR3 runs to 17 residues. Trimming took 1 base from V and 0 from J; bases not matched to a gene: 7. Germline values: CDR1 SGHRS, CDR2 YFSETQ. In nucleotides, the CDR3 is TGCGCCAGCAGCTTGTTAAGCGGCGGGAGGAGCACAGATACGCAGTATTTT. Translating gives CASSLLSGGRSTDTQYF.

The chain couples TRBV5-1 to TRBJ2-1; TRBD2 aligns across 8 bases. Unmatched junction bases numbered 7, after V lost 0 bases and J lost 8 bases. Looked up from germline, CDR1 is SGHRS and CDR2 is YFSETQ. This CDR3 is 15 amino acids long. CDR3 residues: CASSLANWRGDEQFF. CDR3 sequence (DNA): TGCGCCAGCAGCTTGGCCAATTGGCGGGGGGATGAGCAGTTCTTC.